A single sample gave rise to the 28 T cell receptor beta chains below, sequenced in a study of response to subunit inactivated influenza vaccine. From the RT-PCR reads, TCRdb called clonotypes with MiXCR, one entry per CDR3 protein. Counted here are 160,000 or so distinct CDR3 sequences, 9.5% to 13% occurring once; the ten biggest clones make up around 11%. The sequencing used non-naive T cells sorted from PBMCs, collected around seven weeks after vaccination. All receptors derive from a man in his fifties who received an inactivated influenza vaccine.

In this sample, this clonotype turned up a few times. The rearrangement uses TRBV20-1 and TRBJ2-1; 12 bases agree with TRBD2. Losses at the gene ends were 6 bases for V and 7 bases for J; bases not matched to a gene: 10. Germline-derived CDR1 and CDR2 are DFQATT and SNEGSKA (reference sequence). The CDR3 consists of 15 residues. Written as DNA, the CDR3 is TGCAGTGCGCCGACTAGCGGGAGTGTGGTTAATGAGCAGTTCTTC. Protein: CSAPTSGSVVNEQFF.

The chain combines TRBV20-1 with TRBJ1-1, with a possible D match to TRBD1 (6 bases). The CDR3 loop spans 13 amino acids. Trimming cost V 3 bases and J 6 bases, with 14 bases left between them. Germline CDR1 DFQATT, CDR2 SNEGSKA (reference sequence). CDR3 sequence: CSASGQRLSEAFF. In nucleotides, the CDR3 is TGCAGTGCTAGTGGACAGCGGTTATCTGAAGCTTTCTTT.

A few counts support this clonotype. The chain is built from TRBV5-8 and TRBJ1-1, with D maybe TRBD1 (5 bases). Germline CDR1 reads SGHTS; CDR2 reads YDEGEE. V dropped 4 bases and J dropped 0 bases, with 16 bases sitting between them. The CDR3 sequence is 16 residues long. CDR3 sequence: CASSKRQTNMNTEAFF. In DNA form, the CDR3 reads TGTGCCAGCAGCAAGCGACAGACTAACATGAACACTGAAGCTTTCTTT.

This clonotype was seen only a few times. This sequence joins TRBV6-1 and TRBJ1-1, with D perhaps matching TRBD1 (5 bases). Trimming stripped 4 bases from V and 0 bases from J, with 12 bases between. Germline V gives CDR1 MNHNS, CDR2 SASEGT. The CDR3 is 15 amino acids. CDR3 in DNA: TGTGCCAGCAGTGGGGGGGACGGACTGAACACTGAAGCTTTCTTT. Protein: CASSGGDGLNTEAFF.

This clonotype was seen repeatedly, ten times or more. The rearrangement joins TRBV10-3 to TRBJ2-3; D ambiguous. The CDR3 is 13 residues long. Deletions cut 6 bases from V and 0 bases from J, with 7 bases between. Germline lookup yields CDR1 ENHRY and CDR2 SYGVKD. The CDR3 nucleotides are TGTGCCATCAGAGGTAGAAGCACAGATACGCAGTATTTT. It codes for CAIRGRSTDTQYF.

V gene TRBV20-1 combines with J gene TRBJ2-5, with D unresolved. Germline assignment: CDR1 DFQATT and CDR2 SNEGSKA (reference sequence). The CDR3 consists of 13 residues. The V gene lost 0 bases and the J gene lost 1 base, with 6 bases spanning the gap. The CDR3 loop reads CSAREPGQETQYF. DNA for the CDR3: TGCAGTGCTAGAGAACCCGGCCAAGAGACCCAGTACTTC.

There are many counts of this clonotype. This CDR3 is CASSQRQGDGQPQHF. CDR3 DNA sequence: TGCGCCAGCAGCCAGAGACAGGGAGATGGTCAGCCCCAGCATTTT. This sequence joins TRBV4-1 and TRBJ1-5; 7 bases align to TRBD1. Germline V CDR1 and CDR2: MGHRA, YSYEKL. This CDR3 contains 15 residues. V trimming: 3 bases; J trimming: 6 bases; junction bases outside the gene matches: 8.

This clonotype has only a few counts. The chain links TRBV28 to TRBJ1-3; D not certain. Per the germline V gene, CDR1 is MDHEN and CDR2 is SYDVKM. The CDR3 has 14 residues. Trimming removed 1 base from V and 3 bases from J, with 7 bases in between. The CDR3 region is CASSLLAYGNTIYF. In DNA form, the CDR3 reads TGTGCCAGCAGTTTATTGGCTTATGGAAACACCATATATTTT.

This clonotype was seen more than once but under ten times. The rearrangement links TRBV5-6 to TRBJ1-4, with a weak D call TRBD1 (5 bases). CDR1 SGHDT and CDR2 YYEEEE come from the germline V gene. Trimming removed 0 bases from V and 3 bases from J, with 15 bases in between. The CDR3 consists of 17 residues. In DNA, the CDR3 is TGTGCCAGCAGCTTGGGGGGACCCGGGGTGGCTAATGAAAAACTGTTTTTT. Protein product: CASSLGGPGVANEKLFF.

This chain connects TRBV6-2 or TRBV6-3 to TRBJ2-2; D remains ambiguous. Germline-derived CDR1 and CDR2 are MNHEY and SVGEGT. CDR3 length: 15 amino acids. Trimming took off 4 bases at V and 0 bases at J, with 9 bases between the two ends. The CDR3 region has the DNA TGTGCCAGCAGTTTGTTTACAGCGAACACCGGGGAGCTGTTTTTT. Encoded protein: CASSLFTANTGELFF.

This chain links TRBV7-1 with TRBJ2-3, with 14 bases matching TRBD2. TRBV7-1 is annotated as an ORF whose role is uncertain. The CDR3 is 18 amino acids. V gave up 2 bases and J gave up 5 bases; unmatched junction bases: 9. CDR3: CASSSTRLAGGRGDTQYF. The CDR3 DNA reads TGTGCCAGCAGCTCAACCCGACTAGCGGGAGGGCGTGGAGATACGCAGTATTTT.

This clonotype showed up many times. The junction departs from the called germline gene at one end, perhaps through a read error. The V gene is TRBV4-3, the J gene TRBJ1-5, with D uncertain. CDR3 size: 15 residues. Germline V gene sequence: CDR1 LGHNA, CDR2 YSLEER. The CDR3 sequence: CASSPFQGSSQPQHF. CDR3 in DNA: TGCGCCAGCAGCCCCTTCCAAGGTAGCAGTCAGCCCCAGCATTTT.

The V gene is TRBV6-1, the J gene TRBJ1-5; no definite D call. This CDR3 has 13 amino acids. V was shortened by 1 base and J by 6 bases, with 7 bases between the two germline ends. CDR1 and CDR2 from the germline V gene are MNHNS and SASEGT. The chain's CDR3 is CASSEVTTQPQHF. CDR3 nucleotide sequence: TGTGCCAGCAGTGAAGTTACAACTCAGCCCCAGCATTTT.

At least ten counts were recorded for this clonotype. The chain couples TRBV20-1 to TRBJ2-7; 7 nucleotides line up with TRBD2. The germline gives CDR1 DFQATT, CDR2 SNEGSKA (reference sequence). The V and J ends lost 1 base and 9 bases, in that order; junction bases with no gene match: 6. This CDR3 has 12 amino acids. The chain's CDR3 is CSARGGGNRQYF. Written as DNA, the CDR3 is TGCAGTGCTAGAGGGGGGGGGAACCGGCAGTACTTC.

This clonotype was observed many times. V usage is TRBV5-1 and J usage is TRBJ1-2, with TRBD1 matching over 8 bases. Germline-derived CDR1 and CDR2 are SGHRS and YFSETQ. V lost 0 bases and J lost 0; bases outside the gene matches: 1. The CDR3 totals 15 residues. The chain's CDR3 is CASSLEQGANYGYTF. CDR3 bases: TGCGCCAGCAGCTTGGAACAGGGGGCTAACTATGGCTACACCTTC.

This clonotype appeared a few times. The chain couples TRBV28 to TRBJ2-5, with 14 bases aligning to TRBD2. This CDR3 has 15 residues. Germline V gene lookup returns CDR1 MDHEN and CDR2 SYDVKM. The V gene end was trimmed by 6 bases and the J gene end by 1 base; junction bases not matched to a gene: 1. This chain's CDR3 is CASRTSGGAQETQYF. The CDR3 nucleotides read TGTGCCAGCAGGACTAGCGGGGGGGCCCAAGAGACCCAGTACTTC.

DNA for the CDR3: TGCAGTGCTAGAGAGACTGATCAGCCCCAGCATTTT. Translation: CSARETDQPQHF. This chain connects TRBV20-1 to TRBJ1-5; D uncertain. CDR1 is DFQATT and CDR2 is SNEGSKA in the germline V gene (reference sequence). The V end was cut by 0 bases, the J end by 5 bases, with 5 bases between. The CDR3 runs 12 residues.

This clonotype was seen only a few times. The CDR3 loop is CASSQWLGDTEAFF. The CDR3 DNA reads as TGCGCCAGCAGCCAATGGTTAGGGGACACTGAAGCTTTCTTT. The chain joins TRBV4-1 to TRBJ1-1, with D possibly matching TRBD1 (5 bases). Germline V gives CDR1 MGHRA, CDR2 YSYEKL. The CDR3 is 14 amino acids. Trimming took 2 bases from V and 3 from J, leaving 10 bases between them.

The CDR3 is CASRALTRGRTGANVLTF. CDR3 nucleotides: TGTGCCAGCAGGGCCTTAACCAGGGGGAGGACTGGGGCCAACGTCCTGACTTTC. J is TRBJ2-6 and V is TRBV2; a weak D match, TRBD1 (7 bases). Between the trimmed V and J ends, which lost 6 bases and 2 bases, there was a span of 20 bases. There are 18 residues in the CDR3. CDR1 and CDR2 (germline): SNHLY, FYNNEI.

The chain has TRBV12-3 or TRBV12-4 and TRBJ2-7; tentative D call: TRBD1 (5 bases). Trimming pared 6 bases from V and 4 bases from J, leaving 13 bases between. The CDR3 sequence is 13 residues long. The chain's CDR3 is CASSLRVPYEQYF. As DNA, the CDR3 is TGTGCCAGCAGCCTCAGGGTTCCGTACGAGCAGTACTTC.

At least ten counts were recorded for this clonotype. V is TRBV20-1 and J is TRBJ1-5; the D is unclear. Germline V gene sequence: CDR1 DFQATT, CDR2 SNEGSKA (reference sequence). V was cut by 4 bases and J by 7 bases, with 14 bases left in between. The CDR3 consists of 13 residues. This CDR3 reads CSAKAVAGQPQHF. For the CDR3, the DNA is TGCAGTGCTAAAGCCGTGGCGGGACAGCCCCAGCATTTT.

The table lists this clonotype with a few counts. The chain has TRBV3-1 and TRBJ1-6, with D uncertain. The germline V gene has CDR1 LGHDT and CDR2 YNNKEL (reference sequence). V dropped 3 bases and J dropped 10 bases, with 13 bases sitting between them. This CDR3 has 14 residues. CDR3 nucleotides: TGTGCCAGCAGCCAGCGGGCATTAAACTCACCCCTCCACTTT. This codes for CASSQRALNSPLHF. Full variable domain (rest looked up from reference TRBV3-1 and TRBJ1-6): DTAVSQTPKYLVTQMGNDKSIKCEQNLGHDTMYWYKQDSKKFLKIMFSYNNKELIINETVPNRFSPKSPDKAHLNLHINSLELGDSAVYFCASSQRALNSPLHFGNGTRLTVT.

The CDR3 loop is CASRKPLGGTDTQYF. Written as DNA, the CDR3 is TGTGCCAGCAGGAAGCCCCTAGGGGGCACAGATACGCAGTATTTT. The J gene is TRBJ2-3, the V gene TRBV28, with a possible D match to TRBD1 (5 bases). Between the trimmed V and J ends, which lost 6 bases and 1 base, there was a span of 14 bases. Germline V gene sequence: CDR1 MDHEN, CDR2 SYDVKM. The CDR3 sequence is 15 residues long.

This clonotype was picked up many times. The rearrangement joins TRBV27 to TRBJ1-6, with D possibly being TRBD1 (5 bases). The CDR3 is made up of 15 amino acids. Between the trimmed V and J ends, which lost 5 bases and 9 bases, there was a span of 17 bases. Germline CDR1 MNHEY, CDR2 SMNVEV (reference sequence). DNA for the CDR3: TGTGCCAGCAGTCCGCAGGGCAGGAGGAGTTCACCCCTCCACTTT. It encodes CASSPQGRRSSPLHF.

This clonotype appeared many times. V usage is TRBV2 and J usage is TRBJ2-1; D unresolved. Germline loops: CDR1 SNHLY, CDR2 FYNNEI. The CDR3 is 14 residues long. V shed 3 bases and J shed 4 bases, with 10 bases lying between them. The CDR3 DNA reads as TGTGCCAGCAGTGATCCCCCTCAATACAATGAGCAGTTCTTC. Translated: CASSDPPQYNEQFF.

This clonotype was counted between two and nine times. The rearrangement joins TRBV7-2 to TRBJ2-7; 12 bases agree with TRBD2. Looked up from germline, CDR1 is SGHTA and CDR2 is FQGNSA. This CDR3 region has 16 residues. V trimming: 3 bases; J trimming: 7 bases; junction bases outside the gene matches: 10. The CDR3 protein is CASSLTSGSGRWEQYF. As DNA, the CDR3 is TGTGCCAGCAGCTTGACTAGCGGGAGTGGCCGTTGGGAGCAGTACTTC. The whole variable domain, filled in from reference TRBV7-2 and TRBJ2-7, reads GAGVSQSPSNKVTEKGKDVELRCDPISGHTALYWYRQSLGQGLEFLIYFQGNSAPDKSGLPSDRFSAERTGGSVSTLTIQRTQQEDSAVYLCASSLTSGSGRWEQYFGPGTRLTVT.

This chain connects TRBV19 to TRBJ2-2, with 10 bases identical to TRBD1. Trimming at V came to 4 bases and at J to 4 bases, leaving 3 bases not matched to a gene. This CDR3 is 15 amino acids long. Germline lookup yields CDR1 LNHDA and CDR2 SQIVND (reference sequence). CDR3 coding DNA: TGTGCCAGTAGTACCGGGACAGGGGTCACCGGGGAGCTGTTTTTT. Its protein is CASSTGTGVTGELFF.

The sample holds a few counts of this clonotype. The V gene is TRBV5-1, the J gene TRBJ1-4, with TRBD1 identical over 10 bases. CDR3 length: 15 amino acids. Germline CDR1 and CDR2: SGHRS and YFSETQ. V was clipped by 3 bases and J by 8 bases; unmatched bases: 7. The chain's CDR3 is CASSYRQGAEEKLFF. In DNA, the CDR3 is TGCGCCAGCAGCTACCGACAGGGGGCCGAGGAAAAACTGTTTTTT.